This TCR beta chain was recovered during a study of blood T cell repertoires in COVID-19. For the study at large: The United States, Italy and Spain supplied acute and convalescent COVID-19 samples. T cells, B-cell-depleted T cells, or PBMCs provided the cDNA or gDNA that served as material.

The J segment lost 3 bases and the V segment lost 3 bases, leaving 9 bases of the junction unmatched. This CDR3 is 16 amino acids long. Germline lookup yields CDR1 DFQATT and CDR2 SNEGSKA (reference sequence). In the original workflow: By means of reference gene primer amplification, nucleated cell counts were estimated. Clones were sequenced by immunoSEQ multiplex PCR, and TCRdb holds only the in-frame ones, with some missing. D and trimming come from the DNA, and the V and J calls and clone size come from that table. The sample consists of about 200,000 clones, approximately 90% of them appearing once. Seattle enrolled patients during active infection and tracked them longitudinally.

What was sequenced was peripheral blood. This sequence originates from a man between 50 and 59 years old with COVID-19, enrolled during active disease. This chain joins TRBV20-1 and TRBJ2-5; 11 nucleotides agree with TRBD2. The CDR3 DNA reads TGCAGTGCTAGTCGGGTCCGACTAGCGGGGAAAGAGACCCAGTACTTC. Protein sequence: CSASRVRLAGKETQYF.